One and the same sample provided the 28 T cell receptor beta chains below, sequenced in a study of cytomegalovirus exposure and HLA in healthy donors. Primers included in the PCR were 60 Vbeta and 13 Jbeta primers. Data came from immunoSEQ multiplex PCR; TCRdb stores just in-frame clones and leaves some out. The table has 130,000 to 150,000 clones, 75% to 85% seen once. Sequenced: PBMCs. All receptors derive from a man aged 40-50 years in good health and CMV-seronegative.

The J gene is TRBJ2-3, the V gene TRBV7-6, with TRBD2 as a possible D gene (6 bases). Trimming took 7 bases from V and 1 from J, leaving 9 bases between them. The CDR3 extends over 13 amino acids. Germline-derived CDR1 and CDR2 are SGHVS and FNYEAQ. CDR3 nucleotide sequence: TGTGCCAGCACCCCGGGGGGCACAGATACGCAGTATTTT. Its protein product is CASTPGGTDTQYF. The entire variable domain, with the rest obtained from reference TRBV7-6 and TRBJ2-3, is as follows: GAGVSQSPRYKVTKRGQDVALRCDPISGHVSLYWYRQALGQGPEFLTYFNYEAQQDKSGLPNDRFSAERPEGSISTLTIQRTEQRDSAMYRCASTPGGTDTQYFGPGTRLTVL.

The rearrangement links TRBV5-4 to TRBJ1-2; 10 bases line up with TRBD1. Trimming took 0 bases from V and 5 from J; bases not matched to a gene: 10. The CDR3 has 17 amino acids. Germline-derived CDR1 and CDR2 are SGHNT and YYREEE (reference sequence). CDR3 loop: CASSLDTGTGERYGYTF. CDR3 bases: TGTGCCAGCAGCTTGGATACCGGGACAGGGGAACGGTATGGCTACACCTTC.

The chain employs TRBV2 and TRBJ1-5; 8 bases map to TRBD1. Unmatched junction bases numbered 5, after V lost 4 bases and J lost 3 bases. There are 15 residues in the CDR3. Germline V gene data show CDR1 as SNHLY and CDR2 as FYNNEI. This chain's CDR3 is CASSAQGVNNQPQHF. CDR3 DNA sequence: TGTGCCAGCAGTGCACAGGGGGTGAACAATCAGCCCCAGCATTTT.

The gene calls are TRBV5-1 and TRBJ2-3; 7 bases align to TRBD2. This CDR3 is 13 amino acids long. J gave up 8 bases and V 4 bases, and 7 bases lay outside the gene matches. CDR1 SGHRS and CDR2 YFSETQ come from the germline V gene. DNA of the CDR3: TGCGCCAGCAGCCCGGATACGGGGGGTACGCAGTATTTT. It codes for CASSPDTGGTQYF.

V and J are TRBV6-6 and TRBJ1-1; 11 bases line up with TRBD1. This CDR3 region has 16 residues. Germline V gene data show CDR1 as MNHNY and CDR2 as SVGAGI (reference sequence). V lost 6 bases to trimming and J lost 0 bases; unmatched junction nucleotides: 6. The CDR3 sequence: CASSGQGAQVNTEAFF. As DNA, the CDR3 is TGTGCCAGCAGCGGACAGGGGGCCCAGGTGAACACTGAAGCTTTCTTT.

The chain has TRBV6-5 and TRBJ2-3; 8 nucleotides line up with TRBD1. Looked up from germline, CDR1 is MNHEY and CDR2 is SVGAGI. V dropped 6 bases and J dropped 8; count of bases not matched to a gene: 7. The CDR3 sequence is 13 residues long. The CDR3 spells CASSTGTGATQYF. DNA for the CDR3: TGTGCCAGCAGCACCGGGACAGGCGCTACGCAGTATTTT.

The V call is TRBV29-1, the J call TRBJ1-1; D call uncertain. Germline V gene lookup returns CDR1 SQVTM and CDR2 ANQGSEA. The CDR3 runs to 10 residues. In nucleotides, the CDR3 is TGCGCCTGCGAGGACACTGAAGCTTTCTTT. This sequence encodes CACEDTEAFF.

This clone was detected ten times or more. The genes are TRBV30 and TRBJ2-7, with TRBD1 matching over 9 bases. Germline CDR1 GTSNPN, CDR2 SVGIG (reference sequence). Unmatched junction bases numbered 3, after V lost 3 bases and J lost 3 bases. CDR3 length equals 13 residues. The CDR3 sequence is CAWSVGQGYEQYF. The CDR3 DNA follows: TGTGCCTGGAGCGTGGGACAGGGCTACGAGCAGTACTTC.

CDR3 sequence: CSGLGLAGESSYNEQFF. The CDR3 coding sequence is TGCAGCGGTCTGGGACTAGCGGGGGAAAGCTCCTACAATGAGCAGTTCTTC. The chain carries TRBV29-1 and TRBJ2-1; 14 bases fit TRBD2. The trim removed 7 bases at V and 0 bases at J, leaving 8 bases unmatched. The CDR3 totals 17 residues. Per germline, CDR1 SQVTM and CDR2 ANQGSEA.

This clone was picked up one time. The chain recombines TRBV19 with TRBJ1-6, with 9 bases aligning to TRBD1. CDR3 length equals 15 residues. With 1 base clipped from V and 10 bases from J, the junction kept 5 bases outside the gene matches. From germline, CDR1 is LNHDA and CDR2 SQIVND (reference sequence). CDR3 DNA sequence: TGTGCCAGTAGTATAGCGAGGACAGGGGACTCACCCCTCCACTTT. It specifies CASSIARTGDSPLHF. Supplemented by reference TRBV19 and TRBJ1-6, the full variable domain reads DGGITQSPKYLFRKEGQNVTLSCEQNLNHDAMYWYRQDPGQGLRLIYYSQIVNDFQKGDIAEGYSVSREKKESFPLTVTSAQKNPTAFYLCASSIARTGDSPLHFGNGTRLTVT.

The CDR3 reads CSVFNSYSYEQYF. CDR3 sequence (DNA): TGCAGCGTTTTTAACAGTTACTCCTACGAGCAGTACTTC. J is TRBJ2-7 and V is TRBV29-1; D gene uncertain. The V and J ends lost 5 bases and 0 bases respectively, with 11 bases between them. CDR1 is SQVTM and CDR2 is ANQGSEA in the germline V gene. The CDR3 runs 13 residues.

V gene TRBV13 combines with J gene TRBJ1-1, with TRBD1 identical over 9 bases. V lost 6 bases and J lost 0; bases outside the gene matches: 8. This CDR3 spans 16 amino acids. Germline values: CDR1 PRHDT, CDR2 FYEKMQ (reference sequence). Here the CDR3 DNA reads TGTGCCAGCAGACCTGGACAGGGGCGGGTGAACACTGAAGCTTTCTTT. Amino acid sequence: CASRPGQGRVNTEAFF.

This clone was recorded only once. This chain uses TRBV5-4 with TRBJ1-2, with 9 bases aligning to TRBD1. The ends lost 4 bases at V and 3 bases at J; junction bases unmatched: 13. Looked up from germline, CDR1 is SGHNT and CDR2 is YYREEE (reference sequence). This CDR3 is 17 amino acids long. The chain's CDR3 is CASSPGINRGLDYGYTF. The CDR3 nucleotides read TGTGCCAGCAGCCCAGGAATAAACAGGGGGCTTGACTATGGCTACACCTTC.

The CDR3 coding sequence is TGTGCCAGCAGACCCGGGACAGGCAATCAGCCCCAGCATTTT. Translating gives CASRPGTGNQPQHF. V gene TRBV6-5 combines with J gene TRBJ1-5; 7 bases are shared with TRBD1. Losses at the gene ends were 6 bases for V and 2 bases for J; bases not matched to a gene: 4. Germline CDR1 MNHEY, CDR2 SVGAGI. The CDR3 length is 14 residues.

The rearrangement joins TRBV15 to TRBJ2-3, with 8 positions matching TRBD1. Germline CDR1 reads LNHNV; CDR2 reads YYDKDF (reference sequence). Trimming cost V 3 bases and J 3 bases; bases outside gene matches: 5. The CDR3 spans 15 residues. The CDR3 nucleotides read TGTGCCACCAGCAGGACAGGGGATACAACAGATACGCAGTATTTT. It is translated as CATSRTGDTTDTQYF.

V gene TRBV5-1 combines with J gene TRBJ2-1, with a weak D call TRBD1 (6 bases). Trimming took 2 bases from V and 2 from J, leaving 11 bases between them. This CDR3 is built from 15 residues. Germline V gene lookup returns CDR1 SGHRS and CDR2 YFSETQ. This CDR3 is CASSFSGQTYNEQFF. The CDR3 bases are TGCGCCAGCAGCTTTTCCGGACAGACCTACAATGAGCAGTTCTTC.

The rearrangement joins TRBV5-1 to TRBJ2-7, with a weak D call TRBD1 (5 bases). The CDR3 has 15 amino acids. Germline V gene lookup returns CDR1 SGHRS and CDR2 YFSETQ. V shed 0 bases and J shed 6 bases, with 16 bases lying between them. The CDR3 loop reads CASSLVQGMGSEQYF. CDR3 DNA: TGCGCCAGCAGCTTGGTTCAGGGTATGGGTTCCGAGCAGTACTTC.

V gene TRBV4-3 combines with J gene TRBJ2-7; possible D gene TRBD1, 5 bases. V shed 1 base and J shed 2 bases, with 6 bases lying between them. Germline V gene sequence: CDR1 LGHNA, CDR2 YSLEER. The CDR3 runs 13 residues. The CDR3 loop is CASSQVRAYEQYF. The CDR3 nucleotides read TGCGCCAGCAGCCAAGTCAGGGCCTACGAGCAGTACTTC.

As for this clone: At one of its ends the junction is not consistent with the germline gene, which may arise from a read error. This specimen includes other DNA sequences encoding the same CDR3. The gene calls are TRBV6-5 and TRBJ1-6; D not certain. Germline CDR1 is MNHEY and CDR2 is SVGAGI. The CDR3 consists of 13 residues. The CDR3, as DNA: TGTGCCAGCAGCCCCCAGCAGGATTCACCTCTCCACTTT. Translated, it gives CASSPQQDSPLHF.

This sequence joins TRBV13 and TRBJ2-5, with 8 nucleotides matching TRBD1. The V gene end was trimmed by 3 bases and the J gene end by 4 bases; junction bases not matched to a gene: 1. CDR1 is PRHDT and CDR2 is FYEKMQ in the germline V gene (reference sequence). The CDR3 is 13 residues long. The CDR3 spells CASSFDRGETQYF. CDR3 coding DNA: TGTGCCAGCAGCTTCGACAGGGGAGAGACCCAGTACTTC.

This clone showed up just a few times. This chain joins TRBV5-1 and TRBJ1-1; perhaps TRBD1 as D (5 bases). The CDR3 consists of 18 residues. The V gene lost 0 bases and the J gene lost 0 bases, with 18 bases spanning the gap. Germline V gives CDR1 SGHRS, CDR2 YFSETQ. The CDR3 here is CASSLAAPGRTMNTEAFF. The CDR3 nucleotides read TGCGCCAGCAGCTTGGCGGCACCAGGGAGGACCATGAACACTGAAGCTTTCTTT.

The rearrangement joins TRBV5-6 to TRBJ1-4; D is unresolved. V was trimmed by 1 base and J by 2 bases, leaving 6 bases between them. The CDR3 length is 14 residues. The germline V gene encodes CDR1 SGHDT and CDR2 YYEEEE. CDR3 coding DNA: TGTGCCAGCAGCTTGCGAGGTACTAATGAAAAACTGTTTTTT. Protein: CASSLRGTNEKLFF. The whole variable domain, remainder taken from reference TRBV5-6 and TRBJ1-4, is DAGVTQSPTHLIKTRGQQVTLRCSPKSGHDTVSWYQQALGQGPQFIFQYYEEEERQRGNFPDRFSGHQFPNYSSELNVNALLLGDSALYLCASSLRGTNEKLFFGSGTQLSVL.

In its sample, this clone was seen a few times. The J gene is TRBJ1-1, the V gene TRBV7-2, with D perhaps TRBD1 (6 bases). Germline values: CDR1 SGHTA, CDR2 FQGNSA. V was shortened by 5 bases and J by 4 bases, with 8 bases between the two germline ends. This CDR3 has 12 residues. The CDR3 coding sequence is TGTGCCAGCAGCAACAGGGTCACTGAAGCTTTCTTT. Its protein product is CASSNRVTEAFF.

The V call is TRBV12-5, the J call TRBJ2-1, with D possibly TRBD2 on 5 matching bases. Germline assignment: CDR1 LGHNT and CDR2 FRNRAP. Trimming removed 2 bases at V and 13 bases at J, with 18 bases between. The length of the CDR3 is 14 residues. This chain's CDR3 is CASGLLDPGNGQFF. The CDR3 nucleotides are TGTGCTAGTGGTTTGCTCGACCCGGGAAACGGACAGTTCTTC.

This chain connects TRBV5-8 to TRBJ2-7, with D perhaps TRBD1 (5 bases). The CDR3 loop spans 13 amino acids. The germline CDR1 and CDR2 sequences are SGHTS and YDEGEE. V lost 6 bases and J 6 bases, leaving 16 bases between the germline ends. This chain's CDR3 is CASTRTRVGEQYF. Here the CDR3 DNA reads TGTGCCAGCACCCGGACAAGGGTTGGCGAGCAGTACTTC. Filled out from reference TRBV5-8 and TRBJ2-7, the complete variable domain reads EAGVTQSPTHLIKTRGQQATLRCSPISGHTSVYWYQQALGLGLQFLLWYDEGEERNRGNFPPRFSGRQFPNYSSELNVNALELEDSALYLCASTRTRVGEQYFGPGTRLTVT.

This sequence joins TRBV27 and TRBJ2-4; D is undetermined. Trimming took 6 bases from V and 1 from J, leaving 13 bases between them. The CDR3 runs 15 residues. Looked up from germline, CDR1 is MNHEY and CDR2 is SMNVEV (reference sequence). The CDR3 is CASRALVLAKNIQYF. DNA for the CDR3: TGTGCCAGCAGAGCCTTGGTTCTGGCCAAAAACATTCAGTACTTC.

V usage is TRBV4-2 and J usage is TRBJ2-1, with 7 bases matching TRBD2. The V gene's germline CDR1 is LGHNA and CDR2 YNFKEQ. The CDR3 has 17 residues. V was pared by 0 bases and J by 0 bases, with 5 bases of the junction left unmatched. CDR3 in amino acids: CASSQDARGSSYNEQFF. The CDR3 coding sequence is TGTGCCAGCAGCCAAGATGCGCGGGGGTCCTCCTACAATGAGCAGTTCTTC.

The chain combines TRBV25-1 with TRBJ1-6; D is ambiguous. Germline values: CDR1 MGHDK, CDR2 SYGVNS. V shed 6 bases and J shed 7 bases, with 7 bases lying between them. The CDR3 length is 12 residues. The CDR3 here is CASRVQNSPLHF. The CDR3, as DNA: TGTGCCAGCAGGGTACAGAATTCACCCCTCCACTTT.